This is a list of T cell receptor beta chains from one sample in a study of blood T cell repertoires in COVID-19. Only in-frame clones appear in the TCRdb table, and some are missing; sequencing was by immunoSEQ multiplex PCR. The sample carries fewer than 120,000 clones, about 90% recorded once. Sequenced material: peripheral blood. These receptors were obtained from a human donor in a cohort sampled during active COVID-19. Both conserved end residues are trimmed from each CDR3. Each record gives: J gene, V gene, CDR3 length, CDR3 protein.

>TRBJ2-5|TRBV7-2|11
ASSPGQKETQY
>TRBJ1-1|TRBV10-1|11
ASNHRGDTEAF
>TRBJ2-1|TRBV6-2/TRBV6-3|9
ASSQVNEQF
>TRBJ2-7|TRBV14|10
ASSHRDWEQY
>TRBJ1-2|TRBV6-2/TRBV6-3|10
ASSYSGYGYT
>TRBJ2-1|TRBV11-1|11
ASSRLGGAEQF
>TRBJ2-1|TRBV9|14
ASSAASGRSYNEQF
>TRBJ2-5|TRBV3-1/TRBV3-2|13
ASTGGGTYQETQY
>TRBJ2-5|TRBV7-9|16
ASSLSRRGSGLGETQY
>TRBJ2-5|TRBV6-2/TRBV6-3|10
ASSYRRETQY